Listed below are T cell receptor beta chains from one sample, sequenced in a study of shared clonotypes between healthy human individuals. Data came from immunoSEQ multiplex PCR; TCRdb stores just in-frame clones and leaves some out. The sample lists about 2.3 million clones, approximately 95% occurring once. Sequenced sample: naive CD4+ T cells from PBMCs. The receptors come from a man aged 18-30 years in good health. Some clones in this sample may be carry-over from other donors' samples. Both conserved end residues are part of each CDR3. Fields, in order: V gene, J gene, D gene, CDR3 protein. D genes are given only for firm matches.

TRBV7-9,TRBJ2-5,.,CASSLALVAPRMETQYF
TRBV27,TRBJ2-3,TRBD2,CASSLSLAGMGDTQYF
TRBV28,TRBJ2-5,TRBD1,CASRSGQGGETQYF
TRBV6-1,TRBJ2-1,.,CASSVTGEASYNEQFF
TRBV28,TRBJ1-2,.,CASSLSPGFFGYTF
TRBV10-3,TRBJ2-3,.,CASGQNTQYF
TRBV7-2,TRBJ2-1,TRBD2,CASSILAGGGYNEQFF
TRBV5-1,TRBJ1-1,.,CASSSQPGAGGTEAFF
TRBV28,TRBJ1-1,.,CASSLPENTEAFF
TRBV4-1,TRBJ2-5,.,CASSQGGTGETQYF
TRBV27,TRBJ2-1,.,CASSIRRDNEQFF
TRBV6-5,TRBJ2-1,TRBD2,CASSYREGLANEQFF
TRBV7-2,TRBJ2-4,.,CASSSLAKNIQYF
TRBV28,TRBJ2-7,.,CASTMGYEQYF
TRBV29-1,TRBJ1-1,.,CSVWVSPNTEAFF
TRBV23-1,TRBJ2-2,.,CASRVRGNTGELFF
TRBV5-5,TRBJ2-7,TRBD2,CASSLGGTSGYEQYF
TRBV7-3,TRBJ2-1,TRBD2,CASSLIAGGTHNEQFF
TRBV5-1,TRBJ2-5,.,CASSLAQVGETQYF
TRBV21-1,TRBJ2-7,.,CASSIGTADHYEQYF
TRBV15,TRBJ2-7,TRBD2,CATSRGTHRPGGVGNYEQYF
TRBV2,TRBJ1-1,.,CASSRTAPTGAFF
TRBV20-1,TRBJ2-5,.,CSAHKETQYF
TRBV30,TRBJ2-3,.,CAWSDSNTQYF
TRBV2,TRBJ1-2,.,CASSLSQQANYGYTF
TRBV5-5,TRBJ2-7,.,CASTLGTPSYEQYF
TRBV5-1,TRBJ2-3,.,CASTPGLGDTQYF
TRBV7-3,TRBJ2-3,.,CASSLGFDTDTQYF
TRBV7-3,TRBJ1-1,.,CASSLQGDTEAFF
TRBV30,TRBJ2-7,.,CAWSQLSTYYSYEQYF
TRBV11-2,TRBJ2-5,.,CASRLYQETQYF
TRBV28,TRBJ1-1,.,CASPRTSNTEAFF
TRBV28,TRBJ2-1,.,CASSLGPYNEQFF
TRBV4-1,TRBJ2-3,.,CASSLSGLSTDTQYF
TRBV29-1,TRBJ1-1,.,CSVSGRLATEAFF
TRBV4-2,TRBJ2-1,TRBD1,CASSQGFGGQVRNEQFF
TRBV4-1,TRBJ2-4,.,CASSQLTTQGWAKNIQYF
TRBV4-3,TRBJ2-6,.,CASSHTTSQSRANVLTF
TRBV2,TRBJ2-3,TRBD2,CASSTMGGSTDTQYF
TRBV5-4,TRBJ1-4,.,CASSLGAYGTNEKLFF
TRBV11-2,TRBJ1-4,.,CASSPGGAGMEKLFF
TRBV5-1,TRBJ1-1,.,CASSLAGAGDTEAFF
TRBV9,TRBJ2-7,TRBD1,CASSVYPGQDGVYEQYF
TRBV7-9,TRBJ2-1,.,CASSHLEGTSYNEQFF
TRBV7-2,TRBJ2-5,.,CASGRGVVGETQYF
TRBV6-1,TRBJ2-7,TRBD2,CASSEQVAGSYEQYF
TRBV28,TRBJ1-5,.,CASSSWTMGNQPQHF
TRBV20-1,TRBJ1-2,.,CSARDNEGYTF
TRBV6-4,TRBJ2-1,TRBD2,CASSVTAGTYNEQFF